Following are 29 T cell receptor beta chains from one sample sequenced in a study of glioma-infiltrating T cells after dendritic cell vaccination. Time point here: after dendritic cell vaccination, including at tumor progression/relapse. Libraries were prepared by immunoSEQ multiplex PCR; TCRdb keeps only in-frame clonotypes and omits some of them. Of 90,000 or so clones in the sample, more than 80% were seen once. The sequencing used blood, collected after dendritic cell vaccination. The receptors originated from a human donor with glioblastoma.

This clone was seen only once. The gene calls are TRBV6-5 and TRBJ1-2, with D unclear. The CDR3 length is 14 residues. The germline V gene has CDR1 MNHEY and CDR2 SVGAGI. V was shortened by 8 bases and J by 2 bases, with 15 bases between the two germline ends. The DNA for the CDR3 is TGTGCCAGCTCCTTCGCAGCGGGAAACTATGGCTACACCTTC. Residues: CASSFAAGNYGYTF.

The chain employs TRBV10-3 and TRBJ1-2; 9 nucleotides match TRBD1. The CDR3 has 14 amino acids. Germline-derived CDR1 and CDR2 are ENHRY and SYGVKD. V shed 6 bases and J 6 bases; nucleotides not matched to a gene: 8. The CDR3 DNA reads TGTGCCATCAGGGGGACAGGGAGGGATCATGGCTACACCTTC. Its translation is CAIRGTGRDHGYTF.

The V and J genes are TRBV6-5 and TRBJ2-5, with D perhaps TRBD2 (6 bases). TRBJ2-7 explains the end of the DNA better; the J call may be wrong. Per germline, CDR1 MNHEY and CDR2 SVGAGI. This CDR3 is built from 14 residues. In DNA, the CDR3 is TGTGCCAGCAGTTACGGGGACTCATCCTACGAGCAGTACTTC. This codes for CASSYGDSSYEQYF.

The genes are TRBV2 and TRBJ2-2; 8 bases line up with TRBD1. The junction had 2 bases not matched to a gene; V was cut back by 1 base and J by 1 base. This CDR3 has 16 amino acids. Germline CDR1 reads SNHLY; CDR2 reads FYNNEI. This CDR3 is CASSEGGTGNTGELFF. The CDR3, as DNA: TGTGCCAGCAGTGAAGGAGGGACAGGGAACACCGGGGAGCTGTTTTTT.

The chain combines TRBV7-2 with TRBJ1-4; D uncertain. The CDR3 covers 13 residues. V lost 3 bases and J 7 bases, leaving 9 bases between the germline ends. Germline values: CDR1 SGHTA, CDR2 FQGNSA. CDR3 nucleotide sequence: TGTGCCAGCAGCTTTCGAGGATTTGAAAAACTGTTTTTT. Translating it yields CASSFRGFEKLFF.

The V and J genes are TRBV19 and TRBJ2-1; the match to TRBD2 covers 7 bases. The CDR3 extends over 13 amino acids. Germline CDR1 reads LNHDA; CDR2 reads SQIVND (reference sequence). V shed 5 bases and J 4 bases; nucleotides not matched to a gene: 2. CDR3: CASSPGLYNEQFF. CDR3 in DNA: TGTGCCAGTAGTCCGGGACTATACAATGAGCAGTTCTTC.

J is TRBJ1-4 and V is TRBV25-1, with TRBD1 identical over 7 bases. The trim removed 5 bases at V and 0 bases at J, leaving 6 bases unmatched. Looked up from germline, CDR1 is MGHDK and CDR2 is SYGVNS. This CDR3 has 16 residues. The CDR3 region is CASSPFTGATNEKLFF. The DNA for the CDR3 is TGTGCCAGCAGTCCTTTTACAGGGGCAACTAATGAAAAACTGTTTTTT.

The CDR3 loop reads CAWMGGQGIEAFF. The CDR3 nucleotides are TGTGCCTGGATGGGGGGACAGGGGATTGAAGCTTTCTTT. The rearrangement uses TRBV30 and TRBJ1-1; 10 bases are shared with TRBD1. Losses at the gene ends were 4 bases for V and 7 bases for J; bases not matched to a gene: 6. The CDR3 is 13 amino acids. Germline loops: CDR1 GTSNPN, CDR2 SVGIG (reference sequence).

CDR3 in amino acids: CASSYTQGGNQPQHF. As DNA, the CDR3 is TGTGCCAGCAGTTACACCCAGGGTGGCAATCAGCCCCAGCATTTT. The chain is built from TRBV6-6 and TRBJ1-5, with D maybe TRBD1 (5 bases). The CDR3 extends over 15 amino acids. Germline-derived CDR1 and CDR2 are MNHNY and SVGAGI (reference sequence). V was cut by 2 bases and J by 2 bases, with 10 bases left in between.

V gene TRBV2 combines with J gene TRBJ2-1; tentatively, D is TRBD1 (6 bases). The CDR3 totals 12 residues. V was trimmed by 6 bases and J by 9 bases, leaving 12 bases between them. Germline CDR1 is SNHLY and CDR2 is FYNNEI. The CDR3 DNA reads TGTGCCAGCAGACGGACAGTGGGTGAGCAGTTCTTC. This translates into CASRRTVGEQFF.

This chain connects TRBV7-9 to TRBJ2-1, with D possibly matching TRBD2 (7 bases). Trimming left V 6 bases short and J 3 bases short, with 21 bases between. Germline CDR1 reads SEHNR; CDR2 reads FQNEAQ (reference sequence). The CDR3 covers 17 residues. The CDR3 nucleotides read TGTGCCAGCAGTTTAAGGGGGGCTCTAGCGGTCTACAATGAGCAGTTCTTC. It encodes CASSLRGALAVYNEQFF. The variable domain in full, with the rest retrieved from reference TRBV7-9 and TRBJ2-1, is DTGVSQNPRHKITKRGQNVTFRCDPISEHNRLYWYRQTLGQGPEFLTYFQNEAQLEKSRLLSDRFSAERPKGSFSTLEIQRTEQGDSAMYLCASSLRGALAVYNEQFFGPGTRLTVL.

The V gene is TRBV4-1, the J gene TRBJ1-5; D uncertain. The length of the CDR3 is 17 residues. V lost 0 bases to trimming and J lost 0 bases, with 12 bases between them. Germline CDR1 reads MGHRA; CDR2 reads YSYEKL. CDR3 in amino acids: CASSQDGEPYSNQPQHF. CDR3 coding DNA: TGCGCCAGCAGCCAAGATGGGGAGCCATATAGCAATCAGCCCCAGCATTTT.

This clone has a single count. The chain has TRBV9 and TRBJ2-1; 12 bases fit TRBD2. The CDR3 contains 17 residues. V was clipped by 0 bases and J by 5 bases; unmatched bases: 6. The germline V gene encodes CDR1 SGDLS and CDR2 YYNGEE. This CDR3 is CASSVAGLAGKHNEQFF. CDR3 nucleotides: TGTGCCAGCAGCGTAGCAGGACTAGCGGGGAAACACAATGAGCAGTTCTTC.

Many counts were recorded for this clone. V usage is TRBV6-5 and J usage is TRBJ2-7; a possible D gene is TRBD2 (5 bases). This CDR3 region has 16 residues. CDR1 and CDR2 from the germline V gene are MNHEY and SVGAGI. V shed 8 bases and J shed 2 bases, with 22 bases lying between them. The CDR3 region has the DNA TGTGCCAGCCGTTTGTCAGCACGACTACCTACCTACGAGCAGTACGTC. Translated: CASRLSARLPTYEQYV.

This chain uses TRBV5-4 with TRBJ2-2; tentatively, D is TRBD1 (6 bases). Germline CDR1 reads SGHNT; CDR2 reads YYREEE (reference sequence). The length of the CDR3 is 14 residues. With 4 bases removed from V and 7 bases from J, the gap between germline ends came to 14 bases. CDR3 in DNA: TGTGCCAGCAGCACAGGACAGCTCGGCGGGGAGCTGTTTTTT. It codes for CASSTGQLGGELFF.

This rearrangement joins TRBV5-6 to TRBJ2-5, with 9 bases aligning to TRBD1. The germline CDR1 and CDR2 sequences are SGHDT and YYEEEE. The CDR3 is 16 residues long. The J segment lost 4 bases and the V segment lost 4 bases, leaving 11 bases of the junction unmatched. For the CDR3, the DNA is TGTGCCAGCAGCCCCACACAGGGGGCAAAGGGAGAGACCCAGTACTTC. Translation gives CASSPTQGAKGETQYF. The variable domain in full, with the rest retrieved from reference TRBV5-6 and TRBJ2-5, is DAGVTQSPTHLIKTRGQQVTLRCSPKSGHDTVSWYQQALGQGPQFIFQYYEEEERQRGNFPDRFSGHQFPNYSSELNVNALLLGDSALYLCASSPTQGAKGETQYFGPGTRLLVL.

The J gene is TRBJ1-2, the V gene TRBV19; D is undetermined. This CDR3 contains 12 residues. From germline, CDR1 is LNHDA and CDR2 SQIVND (reference sequence). The ends were cut back, 6 bases at V and 4 bases at J, with 9 bases in the middle. The CDR3 region is CASRTEAYGYTF. The CDR3 bases are TGTGCCAGTAGGACTGAGGCCTATGGCTACACCTTC.

The CDR3 spells CAWDRGRTSGKQETQYF. For the CDR3, the DNA is TGTGCCTGGGACAGGGGCAGGACTAGCGGGAAACAAGAGACCCAGTACTTC. This rearrangement joins TRBV30 to TRBJ2-5; TRBD2 agrees at 12 bases. Germline V gene sequence: CDR1 GTSNPN, CDR2 SVGIG (reference sequence). The trim removed 5 bases at V and 2 bases at J, leaving 12 bases unmatched. The CDR3 covers 17 residues.

CDR3 DNA: TGTGCCAGCAGCCAAGCTAACAGGGACTACGAGCAGTACTTC. Encoded protein: CASSQANRDYEQYF. The chain recombines TRBV7-9 with TRBJ2-7; tentatively, D is TRBD1 (6 bases). The CDR3 covers 14 residues. Trimming removed 5 bases from V and 3 bases from J, with 14 bases in between. Germline V gives CDR1 SEHNR, CDR2 FQNEAQ (reference sequence).

This clone appeared a single time. The chain carries TRBV20-1 and TRBJ1-2; D gene ambiguous. The CDR3 is 11 residues long. Trimming removed 3 bases at V and 5 bases at J, with 7 bases between. CDR1 and CDR2 (germline): DFQATT, SNEGSKA (reference sequence). The CDR3 DNA sequence: TGCAGTGCTAGGGCAATTTATGGCTACACCTTC. Translation gives CSARAIYGYTF.

This clone has more than one count but fewer than ten. This chain connects TRBV5-4 to TRBJ1-2, with a weak D call TRBD1 (5 bases). The CDR3 consists of 14 residues. V was pared by 0 bases and J by 6 bases, with 12 bases between. Germline CDR1 reads SGHNT; CDR2 reads YYREEE (reference sequence). The CDR3 DNA reads as TGTGCCAGCAGCTTGGAGAGCAGGGTGCATGGCTACACCTTC. It translates to CASSLESRVHGYTF.

This rearrangement joins TRBV5-1 to TRBJ1-2; 8 bases are shared with TRBD1. Looked up from germline, CDR1 is SGHRS and CDR2 is YFSETQ. This CDR3 spans 15 amino acids. The trim removed 4 bases at V and 8 bases at J, leaving 13 bases unmatched. CDR3 coding DNA: TGCGCCAGCAGCCCAGGGACAGGCCCTCATTGGGGCTACACCTTC. The encoded protein is CASSPGTGPHWGYTF.

This chain links TRBV5-1 with TRBJ2-5; the match to TRBD2 covers 8 bases. Germline-derived CDR1 and CDR2 are SGHRS and YFSETQ. The CDR3 consists of 16 residues. Trimming cost V 0 bases and J 2 bases; bases outside gene matches: 6. In DNA, the CDR3 is TGCGCCAGCAGCTTGGCCGGTAGCGGGGCACAAGAGACCCAGTACTTC. Translating gives CASSLAGSGAQETQYF.

The genes are TRBV7-7 and TRBJ2-2, with D perhaps matching TRBD1 (6 bases). The CDR3 extends over 16 amino acids. CDR1 is SSHAT and CDR2 is FNYEAQ in the germline V gene (reference sequence). Trimming shortened V by 5 bases and J by 5 bases, and 18 bases separated the two germline ends. The CDR3 spells CASSPRAGTRTGELFF. The CDR3 nucleotides are TGTGCCAGCAGCCCCCGAGCAGGGACAAGAACCGGGGAGCTGTTTTTT.

The chain has TRBV18 and TRBJ1-4; TRBD1 aligns across 8 bases. V trimming: 4 bases; J trimming: 7 bases; junction bases outside the gene matches: 11. The germline V gene has CDR1 KGHSH and CDR2 LQKENI. The CDR3 is 16 amino acids. The CDR3 DNA reads as TGTGCCAGCTCACGTTCCGCCGACAGGGGAAGTGAAAAACTGTTTTTT. This translates into CASSRSADRGSEKLFF.

This clone was observed a few times. The rearrangement uses TRBV6-5 and TRBJ1-3; tentative D call: TRBD1 (5 bases). The CDR3 is 14 amino acids. V was trimmed by 6 bases and J by 0 bases, leaving 9 bases between them. Germline V gene data show CDR1 as MNHEY and CDR2 as SVGAGI. The CDR3 DNA is TGTGCCAGCAGGCGACAGAGCTCTGGAAACACCATATATTTT. It translates to CASRRQSSGNTIYF.

This rearrangement joins TRBV10-3 to TRBJ1-5; TRBD1 agrees at 8 bases. Germline loops: CDR1 ENHRY, CDR2 SYGVKD. The J segment lost 2 bases and the V segment lost 6 bases, leaving 15 bases of the junction unmatched. The CDR3 is 18 residues long. The CDR3 DNA is TGTGCCATCAGCCGACAGGGGCCCTCCTTGTTAGGCAATCAGCCCCAGCATTTT. Translating it yields CAISRQGPSLLGNQPQHF.

This chain uses TRBV5-1 with TRBJ2-5; possibly TRBD2 for D (6 bases). Trimming pared 0 bases from V and 1 base from J, leaving 10 bases between. Germline values: CDR1 SGHRS, CDR2 YFSETQ. This CDR3 region has 15 residues. The CDR3 DNA sequence: TGCGCCAGCAGCTTGGCGGGGACTTTCCAAGAGACCCAGTACTTC. Protein product: CASSLAGTFQETQYF.

This chain connects TRBV11-2 to TRBJ1-6; 7 bases map to TRBD1. J was trimmed by 6 bases and V by 4 bases; bases with no gene match: 3. The CDR3 contains 14 residues. In germline, CDR1 is SGHAT, CDR2 FQNNGV. The CDR3 here is CASSWQGGNSPLHF. For the CDR3, the DNA is TGTGCCAGCAGCTGGCAGGGGGGTAATTCACCCCTCCACTTT.